This T cell receptor beta chain was sequenced during a study of blood T cell repertoires in COVID-19. About the study: Whether acute or convalescent, the COVID-19 samples came from the United States, Italy and Spain. T cells, B-cell-depleted T cells, or PBMCs provided the cDNA or gDNA that served as material.

Study processing details: Reference gene primer amplification in the assay estimated nucleated cell counts. TCRdb's table, derived via immunoSEQ multiplex PCR, lists solely in-frame clones and lacks some. That table is the source of V, J and clone size, and D and trimming were worked out from the DNA. The sample lists nearly 30,000 clones, about 80% seen once, with approximately 47% in the top ten. The source is a woman in her sixties or seventies with acute or convalescent COVID-19. Sample: peripheral blood.

CDR3 sequence (DNA): TGTGCCAGCTCACGGACAGGGGTCAATGAGCAGTTCTTC. It codes for CASSRTGVNEQFF. The chain couples TRBV18 to TRBJ2-1, with 9 bases fitting TRBD1. Losses at the gene ends were 4 bases for V and 6 bases for J; bases not matched to a gene: 1. This CDR3 has 13 amino acids. From germline, CDR1 is KGHSH and CDR2 LQKENI.